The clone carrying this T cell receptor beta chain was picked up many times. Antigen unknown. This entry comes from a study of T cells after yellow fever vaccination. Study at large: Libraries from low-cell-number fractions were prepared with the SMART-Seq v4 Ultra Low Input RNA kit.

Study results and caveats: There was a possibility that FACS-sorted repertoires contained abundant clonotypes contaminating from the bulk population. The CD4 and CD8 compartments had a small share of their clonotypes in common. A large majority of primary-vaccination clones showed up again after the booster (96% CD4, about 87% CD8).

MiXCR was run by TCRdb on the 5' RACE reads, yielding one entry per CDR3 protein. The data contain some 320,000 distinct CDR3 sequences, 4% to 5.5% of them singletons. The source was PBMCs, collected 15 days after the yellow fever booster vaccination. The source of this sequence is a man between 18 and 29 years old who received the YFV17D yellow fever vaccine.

CDR3 protein: CASSVGTADAYEQYV. The CDR3 DNA reads TGCGCCAGCAGCGTCGGGACAGCTGACGCCTACGAGCAGTACGTC. The rearrangement uses TRBV5-1 and TRBJ2-7; 7 bases agree with TRBD1. Per germline, CDR1 SGHRS and CDR2 YFSETQ. CDR3 length: 15 amino acids. Trimming removed 4 bases from V and 2 bases from J; junction bases left unmatched: 9.